This T cell receptor (beta chain) was profiled in a study of CD8 T cells in Susac syndrome. J was trimmed by 4 bases and V by 6 bases; bases with no gene match: 11. Looked up from germline, CDR1 is DFQATT and CDR2 is SNEGSKA (reference sequence). CDR3 length: 15 amino acids. Control patients had untreated stable or active relapsing-remitting multiple sclerosis by revised McDonald criteria. TEMRA cells were FACS-enriched, unlike CD8+ and CD4+ T cells, which were negatively isolated. The RNA input was 0.5 to 1 ug, and it was reverse transcribed with random hexamers. TCRdb re-called the immunoSEQ multiplex PCR reads through MiXCR, storing one row per CDR3 protein. The table has a few hundred thousand distinct CDR3 sequences, 85% seen once.

This chain connects TRBV20-1 to TRBJ2-5; TRBD1 matches 10 bases. The sequence was collected from a human donor with multiple sclerosis. The sample was CD8+ T cells from PBMCs. The CDR3 DNA sequence: TGCAGTGCGCAGAGACAGGGGGCCCCCAGAGAGACCCAGTACTTC. Its protein product is CSAQRQGAPRETQYF.